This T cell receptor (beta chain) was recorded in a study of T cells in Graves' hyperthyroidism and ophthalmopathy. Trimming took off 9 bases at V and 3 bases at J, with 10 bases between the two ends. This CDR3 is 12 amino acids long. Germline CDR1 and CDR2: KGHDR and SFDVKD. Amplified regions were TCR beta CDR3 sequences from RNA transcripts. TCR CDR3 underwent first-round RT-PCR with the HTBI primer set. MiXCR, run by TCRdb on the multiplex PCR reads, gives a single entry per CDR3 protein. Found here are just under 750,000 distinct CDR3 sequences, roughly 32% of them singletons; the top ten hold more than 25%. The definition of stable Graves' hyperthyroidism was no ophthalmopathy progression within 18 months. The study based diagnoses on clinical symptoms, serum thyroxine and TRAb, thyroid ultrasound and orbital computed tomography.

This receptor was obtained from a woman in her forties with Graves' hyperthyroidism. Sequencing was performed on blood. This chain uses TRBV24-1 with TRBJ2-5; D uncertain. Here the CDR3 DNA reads TGTGCCACCGAAAAGGATGAAGAGACCCAGTACTTC. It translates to CATEKDEETQYF.